The rows below give T cell receptor beta chains drawn from one sample of a study of T cell changes during pregnancy in multiple sclerosis. Sequenced by immunoSEQ multiplex PCR; TCRdb stores in-frame clones only, minus some. This table holds around 40,000 clones, about 92% found once. Source: CD8+ T cells from peripheral blood mononuclear cells, taken in the third trimester of pregnancy. The receptor source for this set is a female donor with multiple sclerosis, enrolled in a pregnancy study. The CDR3 runs from the conserved cysteine through the conserved F or W. The order of the fields is J gene, D gene, clone size, V gene, CDR3 DNA, CDR3 protein. The D gene is left open where the match is weak. Clone size is shown for a subset of rows, as once, few, many or a class of expanded clone.

TRBJ1-2 . . TRBV19 TGTGCCAGTAGTCCGCAGGGGAGCTACTATGGCTACACCTTC CASSPQGSYYGYTF
TRBJ2-6 . . TRBV19 TGTGCCAGTAGTATCTCTGTCCCCGGGTATTCTGGGGCCAACGTCCTGACTTTC CASSISVPGYSGANVLTF
TRBJ1-5 TRBD1 . TRBV18 TGTGCCAGCTCAGCTAGGGACAGGGGGCAAGATCAGCCCCAGCATTTT CASSARDRGQDQPQHF
TRBJ1-1 TRBD1 . TRBV9 TGTGCCAGCAGCACAGGGGGAGGCACTGAAGCTTTCTTT CASSTGGGTEAFF
TRBJ1-2 TRBD1 . TRBV9 TGTGCCAGCAGCAAAACGGACAGGAACTATGGCTACACCTTC CASSKTDRNYGYTF
TRBJ1-5 . . TRBV10-2 TGCGCCAGCACTACGACGGACAGTATAGCTCAGCCCCAGCATTTT CASTTTDSIAQPQHF
TRBJ1-1 TRBD1 . TRBV7-9 TGTGCCAGCAGCCGACAGGGAGACACTGAAGCTTTCTTT CASSRQGDTEAFF
TRBJ2-7 TRBD1 . TRBV14 TGTGCCAGCAGCCCGGGACAGAACTACGAGCAGTACTTC CASSPGQNYEQYF
TRBJ2-7 . . TRBV14 TGTGCCAGCAGCCGTTCGGGAGACTCCTACGAGCAGTACTTC CASSRSGDSYEQYF
TRBJ2-1 TRBD2 . TRBV7-8 TGTGCCAGCAGCTCCCCCCGGAGCGGGGAGGGCGGAAATGAGCAGTTCTTC CASSSPRSGEGGNEQFF
TRBJ1-5 . . TRBV2 TGTGCCAGCAGTGACTGGGCCAACATGGGCAATCAGCCCCAGCATTTT CASSDWANMGNQPQHF
TRBJ2-7 TRBD2 . TRBV10-3 TGTGCCATCAGTGGAGGACTAGCGGAGAGTTACGAGCAGTACTTC CAISGGLAESYEQYF
TRBJ1-1 . many TRBV7-9 TGTGCCAGCAGCGCCGGGTCCCCCCAGCAGGCTTTCTTT CASSAGSPQQAFF
TRBJ2-7 TRBD2 once TRBV7-7 TGTGCTAGCAGCTTAGCGCCGGGGGGAACCTCCTACGAGCAGTACTTC CASSLAPGGTSYEQYF
TRBJ1-4 TRBD1 . TRBV19 TGTGCCACTTCCCTGGGACAGGTCCTTGCAACTAATGAAAAACTGTTTTTT CATSLGQVLATNEKLFF